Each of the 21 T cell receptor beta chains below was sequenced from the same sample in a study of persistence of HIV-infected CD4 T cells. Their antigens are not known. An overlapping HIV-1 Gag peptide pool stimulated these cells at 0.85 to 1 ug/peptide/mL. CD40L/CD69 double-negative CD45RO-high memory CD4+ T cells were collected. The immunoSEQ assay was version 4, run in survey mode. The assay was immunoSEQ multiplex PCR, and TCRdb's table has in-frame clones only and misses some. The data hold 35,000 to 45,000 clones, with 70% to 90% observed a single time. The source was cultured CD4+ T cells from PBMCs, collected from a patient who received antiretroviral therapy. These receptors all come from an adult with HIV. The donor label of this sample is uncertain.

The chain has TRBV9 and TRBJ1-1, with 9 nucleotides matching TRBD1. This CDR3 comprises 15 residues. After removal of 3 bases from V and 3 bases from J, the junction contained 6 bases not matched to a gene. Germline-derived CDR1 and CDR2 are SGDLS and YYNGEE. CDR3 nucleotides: TGTGCCAGCAGCGCTTCACAGGGGGCGGACACTGAAGCTTTCTTT. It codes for CASSASQGADTEAFF.

CDR3 in DNA: TGTGCCAGCAGCCAAGATCTGGCGGGGAACTCACGGCCAGATACGCAGTATTTT. Translated: CASSQDLAGNSRPDTQYF. The J gene is TRBJ2-3, the V gene TRBV4-2, with D tentatively TRBD2 (6 bases). Trimming pared 0 bases from V and 4 bases from J, leaving 20 bases between. This CDR3 contains 18 residues. CDR1 and CDR2 from the germline V gene are LGHNA and YNFKEQ.

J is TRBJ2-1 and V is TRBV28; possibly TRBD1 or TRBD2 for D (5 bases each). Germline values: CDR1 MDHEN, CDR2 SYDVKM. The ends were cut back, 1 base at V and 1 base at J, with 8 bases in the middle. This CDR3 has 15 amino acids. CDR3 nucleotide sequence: TGTGCCAGCAGTTTATCTGGGGGTTCCTACAATGAGCAGTTCTTC. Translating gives CASSLSGGSYNEQFF.

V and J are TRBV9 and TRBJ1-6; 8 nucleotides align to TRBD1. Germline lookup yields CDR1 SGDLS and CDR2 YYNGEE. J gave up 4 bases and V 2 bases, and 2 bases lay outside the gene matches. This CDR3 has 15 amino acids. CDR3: CASSVGQVYNSPLHF. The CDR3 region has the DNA TGTGCCAGCAGCGTGGGACAGGTGTATAATTCACCCCTCCACTTT.

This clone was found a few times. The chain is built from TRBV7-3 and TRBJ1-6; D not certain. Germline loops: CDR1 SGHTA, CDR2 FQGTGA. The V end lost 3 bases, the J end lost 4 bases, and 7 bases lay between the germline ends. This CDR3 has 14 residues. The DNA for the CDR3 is TGTGCCAGCAGCTTCGGCCAATATAATTCACCCCTCCACTTT. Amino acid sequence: CASSFGQYNSPLHF.

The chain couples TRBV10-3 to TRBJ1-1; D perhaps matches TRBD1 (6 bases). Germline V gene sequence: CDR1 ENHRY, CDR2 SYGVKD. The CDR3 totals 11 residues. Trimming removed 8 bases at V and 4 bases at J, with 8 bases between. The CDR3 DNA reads TGTGCCATCCGGGGGGCCACTGAAGCTTTCTTT. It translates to CAIRGATEAFF.

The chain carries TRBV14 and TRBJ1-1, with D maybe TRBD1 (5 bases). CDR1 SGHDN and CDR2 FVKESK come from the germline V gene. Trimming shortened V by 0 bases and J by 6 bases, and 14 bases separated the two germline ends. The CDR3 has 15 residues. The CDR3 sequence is CASSQDPGPDAEAFF. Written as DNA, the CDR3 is TGTGCCAGCAGCCAAGATCCAGGGCCGGACGCTGAAGCTTTCTTT. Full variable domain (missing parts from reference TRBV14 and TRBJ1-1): EAGVTQFPSHSVIEKGQTVTLRCDPISGHDNLYWYRRVMGKEIKFLLHFVKESKQDESGMPNNRFLAERTGGTYSTLKVQPAELEDSGVYFCASSQDPGPDAEAFFGQGTRLTVV.

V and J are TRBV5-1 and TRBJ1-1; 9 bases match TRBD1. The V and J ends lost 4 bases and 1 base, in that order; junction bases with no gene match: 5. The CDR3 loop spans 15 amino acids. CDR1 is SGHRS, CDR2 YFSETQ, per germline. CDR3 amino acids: CASSAGGQGNTEAFF. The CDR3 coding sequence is TGCGCCAGCAGCGCGGGGGGACAGGGGAACACTGAAGCTTTCTTT.

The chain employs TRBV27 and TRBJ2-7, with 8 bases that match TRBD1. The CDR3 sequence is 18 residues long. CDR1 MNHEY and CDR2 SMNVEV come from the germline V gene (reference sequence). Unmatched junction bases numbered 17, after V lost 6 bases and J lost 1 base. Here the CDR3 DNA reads TGTGCCAGCAGCCCATCCGTCCCCCGGGACAGGAGGTCCTACGAGCAGTACTTC. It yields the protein CASSPSVPRDRRSYEQYF.

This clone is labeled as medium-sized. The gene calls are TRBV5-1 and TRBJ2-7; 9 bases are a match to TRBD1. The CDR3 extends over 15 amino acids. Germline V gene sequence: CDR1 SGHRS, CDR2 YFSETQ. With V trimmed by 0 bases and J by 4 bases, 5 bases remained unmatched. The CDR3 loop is CASSLGGTGQYEQYF. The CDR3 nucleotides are TGCGCCAGCAGCTTGGGAGGGACAGGGCAGTACGAGCAGTACTTC.

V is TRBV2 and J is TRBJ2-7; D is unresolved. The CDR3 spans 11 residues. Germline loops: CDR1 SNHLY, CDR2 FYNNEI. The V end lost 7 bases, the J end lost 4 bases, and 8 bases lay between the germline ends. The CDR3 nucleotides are TGTGCCAGCATGGGCCATTACGAGCAGTACTTC. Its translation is CASMGHYEQYF. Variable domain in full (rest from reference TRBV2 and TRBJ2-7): EPEVTQTPSHQVTQMGQEVILRCVPISNHLYFYWYRQILGQKVEFLVSFYNNEISEKSEIFDDQFSVERPDGSNFTLKIRSTKLEDSAMYFCASMGHYEQYFGPGTRLTVT.

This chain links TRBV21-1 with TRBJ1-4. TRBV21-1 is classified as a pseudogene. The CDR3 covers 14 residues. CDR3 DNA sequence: TGTGCCAGCAGCATGGGAGGTAGGGGTGAAAAACTGTTTTTT. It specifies CASSMGGRGEKLFF.

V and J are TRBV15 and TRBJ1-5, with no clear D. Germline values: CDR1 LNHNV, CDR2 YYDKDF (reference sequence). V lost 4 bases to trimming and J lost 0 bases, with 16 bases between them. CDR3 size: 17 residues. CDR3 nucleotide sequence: TGTGCCACCAGCAACCTAGGACGGGGAGATAGCAATCAGCCCCAGCATTTT. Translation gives CATSNLGRGDSNQPQHF.

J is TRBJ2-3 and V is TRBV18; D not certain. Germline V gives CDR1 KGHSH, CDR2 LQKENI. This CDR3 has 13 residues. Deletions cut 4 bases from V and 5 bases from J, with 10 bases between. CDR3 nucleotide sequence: TGTGCCAGCTCACTTGAGGTGAAAGATACGCAGTATTTT. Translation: CASSLEVKDTQYF.

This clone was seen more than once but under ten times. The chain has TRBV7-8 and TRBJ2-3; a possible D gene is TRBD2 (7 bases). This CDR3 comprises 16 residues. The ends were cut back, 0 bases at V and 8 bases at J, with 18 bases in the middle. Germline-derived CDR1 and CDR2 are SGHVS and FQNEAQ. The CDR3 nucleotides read TGTGCCAGCAGCTTAGCTGGGGCGGGGGCTACCCTTACGCAGTATTTT. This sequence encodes CASSLAGAGATLTQYF.

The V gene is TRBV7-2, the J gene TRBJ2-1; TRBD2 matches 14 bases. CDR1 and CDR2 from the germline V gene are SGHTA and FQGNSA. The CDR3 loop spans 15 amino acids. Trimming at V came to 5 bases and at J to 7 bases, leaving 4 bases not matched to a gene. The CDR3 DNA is TGTGCCAGCAGCGTGGGACTAGCGGGGGTTAATGAGCAGTTCTTC. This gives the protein CASSVGLAGVNEQFF.

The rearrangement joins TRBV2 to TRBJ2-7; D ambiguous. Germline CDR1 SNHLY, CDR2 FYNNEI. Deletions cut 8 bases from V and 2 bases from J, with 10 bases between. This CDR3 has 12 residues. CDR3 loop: CASGSQTYEQYF. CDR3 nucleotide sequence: TGTGCCAGCGGGTCCCAGACCTACGAGCAGTACTTC.

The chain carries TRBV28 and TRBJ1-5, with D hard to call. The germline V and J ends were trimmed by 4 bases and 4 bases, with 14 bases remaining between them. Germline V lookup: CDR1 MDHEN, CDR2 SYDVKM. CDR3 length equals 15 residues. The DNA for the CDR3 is TGTGCCAGCAGTTCCCTATCATTTGGGAATCAGCCCCAGCATTTT. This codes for CASSSLSFGNQPQHF.

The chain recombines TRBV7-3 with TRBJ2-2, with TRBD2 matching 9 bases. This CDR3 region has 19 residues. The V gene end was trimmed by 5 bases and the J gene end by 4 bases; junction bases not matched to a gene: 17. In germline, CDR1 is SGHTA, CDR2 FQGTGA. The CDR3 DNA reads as TGTGCCAGCAGCCCCGAACCGACTAGCGGCCCTCTCGGCACCGGGGAGCTGTTTTTT. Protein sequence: CASSPEPTSGPLGTGELFF.

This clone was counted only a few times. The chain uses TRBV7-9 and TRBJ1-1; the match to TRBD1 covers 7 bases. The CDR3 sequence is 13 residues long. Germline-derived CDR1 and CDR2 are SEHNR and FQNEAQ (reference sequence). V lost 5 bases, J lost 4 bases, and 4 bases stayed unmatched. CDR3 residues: CASSQGEGTEAFF. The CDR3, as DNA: TGTGCCAGCAGCCAGGGGGAGGGCACTGAAGCTTTCTTT. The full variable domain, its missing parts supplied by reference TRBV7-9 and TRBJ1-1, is DTGVSQNPRHKITKRGQNVTFRCDPISEHNRLYWYRQTLGQGPEFLTYFQNEAQLEKSRLLSDRFSAERPKGSFSTLEIQRTEQGDSAMYLCASSQGEGTEAFFGQGTRLTVV.

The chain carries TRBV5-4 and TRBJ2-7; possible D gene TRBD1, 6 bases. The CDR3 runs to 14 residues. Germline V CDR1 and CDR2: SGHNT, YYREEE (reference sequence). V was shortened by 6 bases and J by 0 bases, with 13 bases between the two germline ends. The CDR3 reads CASKTGTDSYEQYF. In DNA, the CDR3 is TGTGCCAGCAAGACAGGTACCGACTCCTACGAGCAGTACTTC.